This TCR beta chain derives from a study of T cell responses to AZD1222 COVID-19 vaccine. TCRdb's table, derived via immunoSEQ multiplex PCR, lists solely in-frame clones and lacks some. The sample yields around 140,000 clones, roughly 90% seen once. The CDR3 totals 16 residues. V lost 5 bases, J lost 4 bases, and 17 bases lay in between. CDR1 and CDR2 from the germline V gene are SGHTA and FQGTGA. Whether given at about 4 or about 12 weeks, second doses were pooled. The TCR comes from an adult who received the AZD1222 COVID-19 vaccine. This specimen consisted of peripheral blood, obtained 28 days after the second AZD1222 dose. The V gene is TRBV7-3, the J gene TRBJ2-2; tentative D call: TRBD2 (6 bases). The CDR3 reads CASSPYGGSGTGELFF. Here the CDR3 DNA reads TGTGCCAGCAGCCCATATGGGGGGAGTGGCACCGGGGAGCTGTTTTTT.